The clone carrying this T cell receptor (beta chain) was counted between two and nine times. The entry originates in a study of T-cell memory formation after mild COVID-19. TCRdb reanalysed the 5' RACE reads using MiXCR and keeps one entry per CDR3 protein. The sample consists of approximately 390,000 distinct CDR3 sequences, roughly 15% of them appearing once. CDR3 size: 16 residues. V lost 4 bases to trimming and J lost 8 bases; unmatched junction nucleotides: 9. Germline V gene data show CDR1 as SGHDN and CDR2 as FVKESK. The material sequenced was PBMCs or a T cell subset sorted from them (not recorded which). The source is a man in his late teens or twenties who had mild COVID-19 (a few samples of this study predate the infection). Cell type and time point are not known. The chain is built from TRBV14 and TRBJ2-7; 15 positions match TRBD2. The CDR3 coding sequence is TGTGCCAGCAGCCGACCGGGACTAGCGGGGGGTTCCCAGCAGTACTTC. It yields the protein CASSRPGLAGGSQQYF. Variable domain in full (rest from reference TRBV14 and TRBJ2-7): EAGVTQFPSHSVIEKGQTVTLRCDPISGHDNLYWYRRVMGKEIKFLLHFVKESKQDESGMPNNRFLAERTGGTYSTLKVQPAELEDSGVYFCASSRPGLAGGSQQYFGPGTRLTVT.